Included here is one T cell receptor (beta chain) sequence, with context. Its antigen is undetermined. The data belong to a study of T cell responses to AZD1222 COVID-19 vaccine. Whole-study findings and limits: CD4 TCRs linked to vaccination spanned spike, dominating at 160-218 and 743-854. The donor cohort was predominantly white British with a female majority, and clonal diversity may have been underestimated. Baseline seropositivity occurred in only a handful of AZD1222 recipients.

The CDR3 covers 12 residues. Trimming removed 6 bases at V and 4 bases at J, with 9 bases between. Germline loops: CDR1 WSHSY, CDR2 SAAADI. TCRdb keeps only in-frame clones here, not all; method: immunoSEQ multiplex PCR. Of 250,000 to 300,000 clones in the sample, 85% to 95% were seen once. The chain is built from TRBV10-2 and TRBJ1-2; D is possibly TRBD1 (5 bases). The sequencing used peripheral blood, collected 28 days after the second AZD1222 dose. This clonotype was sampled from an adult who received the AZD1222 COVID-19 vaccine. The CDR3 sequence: CASRTDSYGYTF. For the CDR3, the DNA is TGCGCCAGCAGAACCGACAGCTATGGCTACACCTTC.